This T cell receptor (beta chain) was documented in a study of OX40 agonist ivuxolimab in advanced cancers. The CDR3 runs to 14 residues. Trimming stripped 5 bases from V and 0 bases from J, with 8 bases between. The germline CDR1 and CDR2 sequences are MDHEN and SYDVKM. Profiled with immunoSEQ multiplex PCR; TCRdb holds only in-frame clones, not every one. The sample records some 150,000 clones, 90% being singletons. The TCR was taken from an adult with an advanced solid tumor such as melanoma, head and neck, liver or kidney cancer. The genes are TRBV28 and TRBJ1-5; unclear D gene. The sample consisted of CD4+ or CD8+ T cells sorted from blood, taken in a trial of the OX40 agonist ivuxolimab. CDR3 sequence reads: CASSDQYSNQPQHF. CDR3 DNA: TGTGCCAGCAGTGATCAGTATAGCAATCAGCCCCAGCATTTT.